This T cell receptor (beta chain) was recovered during a study of T cells in tumors after PD-1 blockade. Germline V gene lookup returns CDR1 PRHDT and CDR2 FYEKMQ (reference sequence). This CDR3 is 13 amino acids long. Trimming cost V 2 bases and J 10 bases, with 14 bases left between them. Data came from immunoSEQ multiplex PCR; TCRdb stores just in-frame clones and leaves some out. Of 54,000 or so clones in the sample, roughly 75% are singletons; the top ten hold under 15%. The material sequenced was PBMCs, taken before anti-PD-1 treatment. The clonotype originates from a human donor with basal cell carcinoma. The chain carries TRBV13 and TRBJ2-5; D gene uncertain. CDR3 DNA: TGTGCCAGCAGCTTAATCCTCATCAGCGACCAGTACTTC. Amino acid sequence: CASSLILISDQYF.